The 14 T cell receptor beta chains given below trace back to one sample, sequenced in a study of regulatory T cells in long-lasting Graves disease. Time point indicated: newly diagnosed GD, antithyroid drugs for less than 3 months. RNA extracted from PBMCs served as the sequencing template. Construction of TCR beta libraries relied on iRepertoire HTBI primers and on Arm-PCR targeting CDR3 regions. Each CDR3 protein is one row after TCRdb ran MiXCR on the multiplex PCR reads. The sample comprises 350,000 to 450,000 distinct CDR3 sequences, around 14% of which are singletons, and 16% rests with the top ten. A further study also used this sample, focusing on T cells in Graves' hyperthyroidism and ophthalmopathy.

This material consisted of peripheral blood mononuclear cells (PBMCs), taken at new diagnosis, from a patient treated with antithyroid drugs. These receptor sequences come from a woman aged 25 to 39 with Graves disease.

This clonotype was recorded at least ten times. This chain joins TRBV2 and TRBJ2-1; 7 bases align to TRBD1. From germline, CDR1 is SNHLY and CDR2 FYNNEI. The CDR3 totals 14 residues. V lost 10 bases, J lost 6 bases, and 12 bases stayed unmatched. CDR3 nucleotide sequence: TGTGCCAACTTAGAAAACCGGGACAGCAATGAGCAGTTCTTC. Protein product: CANLENRDSNEQFF.

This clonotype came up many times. The CDR3 coding sequence is TGCAGTGCTTATAGCGGGAGTCTGGCCAAAAACATTCAGTACTTC. This translates into CSAYSGSLAKNIQYF. The J gene is TRBJ2-4, the V gene TRBV20-1, with 9 nucleotides matching TRBD2. There are 15 residues in the CDR3. The junction had 6 bases not matched to a gene; V was cut back by 5 bases and J by 1 base. Per germline, CDR1 DFQATT and CDR2 SNEGSKA (reference sequence).

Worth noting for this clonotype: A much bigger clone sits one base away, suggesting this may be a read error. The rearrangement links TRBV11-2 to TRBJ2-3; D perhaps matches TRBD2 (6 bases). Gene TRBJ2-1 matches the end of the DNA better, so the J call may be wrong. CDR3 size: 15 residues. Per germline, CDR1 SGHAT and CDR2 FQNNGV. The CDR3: CASSLPELASDEQFF. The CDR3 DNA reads TGTGCCAGCAGCTTACCTGAACTAGCTTCCGATGAGCAGTTCTTC.

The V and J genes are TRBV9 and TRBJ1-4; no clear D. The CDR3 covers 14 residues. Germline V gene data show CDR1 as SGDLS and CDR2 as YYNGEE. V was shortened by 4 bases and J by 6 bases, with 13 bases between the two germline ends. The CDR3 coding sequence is TGTGCCAGCAGCCGAGGTCGGGTGTATGAAAAACTGTTTTTT. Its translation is CASSRGRVYEKLFF. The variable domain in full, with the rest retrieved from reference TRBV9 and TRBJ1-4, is DSGVTQTPKHLITATGQRVTLRCSPRSGDLSVYWYQQSLDQGLQFLIQYYNGEERAKGNILERFSAQQFPDLHSELNLSSLELGDSALYFCASSRGRVYEKLFFGSGTQLSVL.

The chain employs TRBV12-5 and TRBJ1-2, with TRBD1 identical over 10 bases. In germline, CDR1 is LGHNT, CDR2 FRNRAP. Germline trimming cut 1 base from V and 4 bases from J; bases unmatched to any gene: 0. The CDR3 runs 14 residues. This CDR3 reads CASGLGTGGYGYTF. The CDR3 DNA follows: TGTGCTAGTGGTTTGGGGACAGGGGGCTATGGCTACACCTTC.

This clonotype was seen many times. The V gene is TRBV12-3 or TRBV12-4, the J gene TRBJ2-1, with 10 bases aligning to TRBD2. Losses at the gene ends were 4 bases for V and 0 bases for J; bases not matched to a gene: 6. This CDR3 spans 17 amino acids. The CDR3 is CASSSRTSGGSYNEQFF. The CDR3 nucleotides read TGTGCCAGCAGTTCGCGGACTAGCGGAGGCTCCTACAATGAGCAGTTCTTC.

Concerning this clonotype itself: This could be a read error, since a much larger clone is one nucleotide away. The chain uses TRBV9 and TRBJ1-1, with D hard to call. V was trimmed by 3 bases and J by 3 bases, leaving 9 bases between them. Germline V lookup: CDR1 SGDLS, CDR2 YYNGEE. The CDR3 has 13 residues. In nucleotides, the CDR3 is TGTGCCAGCAGCGCCCAAAGGGACACTGAAGCTTTCTTT. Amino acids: CASSAQRDTEAFF.

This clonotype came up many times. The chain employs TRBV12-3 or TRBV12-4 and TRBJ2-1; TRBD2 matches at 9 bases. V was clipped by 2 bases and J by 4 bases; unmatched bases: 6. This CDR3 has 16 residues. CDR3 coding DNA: TGTGCCAGCAGTTTATCAAGCGGGGGGACGTACAATGAGCAGTTCTTC. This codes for CASSLSSGGTYNEQFF.

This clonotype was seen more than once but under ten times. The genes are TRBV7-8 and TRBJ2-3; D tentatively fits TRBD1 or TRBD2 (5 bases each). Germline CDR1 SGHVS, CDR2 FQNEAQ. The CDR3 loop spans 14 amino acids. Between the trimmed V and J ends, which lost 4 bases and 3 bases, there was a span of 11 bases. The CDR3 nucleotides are TGTGCCAGCAGCTCGGGGCCTTGGACAGATACGCAGTATTTT. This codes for CASSSGPWTDTQYF.

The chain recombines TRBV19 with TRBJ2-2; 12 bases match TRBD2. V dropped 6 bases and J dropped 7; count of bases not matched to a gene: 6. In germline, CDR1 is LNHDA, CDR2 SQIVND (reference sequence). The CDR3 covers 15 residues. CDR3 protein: CASRRLAGVRGELFF. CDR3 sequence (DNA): TGTGCCAGTAGGAGACTAGCGGGAGTCCGCGGGGAGCTGTTTTTT.

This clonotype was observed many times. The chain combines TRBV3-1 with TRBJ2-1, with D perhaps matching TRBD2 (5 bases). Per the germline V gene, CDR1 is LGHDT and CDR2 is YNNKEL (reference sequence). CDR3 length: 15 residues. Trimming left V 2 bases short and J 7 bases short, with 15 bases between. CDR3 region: CASSQLGVGVNEQFF. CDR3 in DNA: TGTGCCAGCAGCCAACTGGGAGTTGGTGTTAATGAGCAGTTCTTC.

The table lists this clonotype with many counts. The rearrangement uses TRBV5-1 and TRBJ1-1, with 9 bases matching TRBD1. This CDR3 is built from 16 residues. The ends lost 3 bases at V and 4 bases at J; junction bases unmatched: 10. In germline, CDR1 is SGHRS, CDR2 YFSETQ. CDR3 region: CASSWGTGKVGTEAFF. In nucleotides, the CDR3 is TGCGCCAGCAGCTGGGGGACAGGGAAGGTGGGCACTGAAGCTTTCTTT.

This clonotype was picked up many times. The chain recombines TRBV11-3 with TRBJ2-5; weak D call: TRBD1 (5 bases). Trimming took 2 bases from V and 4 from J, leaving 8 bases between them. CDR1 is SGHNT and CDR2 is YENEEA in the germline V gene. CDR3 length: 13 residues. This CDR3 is CASSLQGSETQYF. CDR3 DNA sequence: TGTGCCAGCAGCTTACAGGGTTCAGAGACCCAGTACTTC.

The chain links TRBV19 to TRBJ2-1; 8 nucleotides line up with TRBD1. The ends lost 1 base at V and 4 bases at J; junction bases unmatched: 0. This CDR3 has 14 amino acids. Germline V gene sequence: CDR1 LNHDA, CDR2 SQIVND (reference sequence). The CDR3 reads CASSIGQGYNEQFF. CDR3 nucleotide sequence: TGTGCCAGTAGTATAGGACAGGGGTACAATGAGCAGTTCTTC.